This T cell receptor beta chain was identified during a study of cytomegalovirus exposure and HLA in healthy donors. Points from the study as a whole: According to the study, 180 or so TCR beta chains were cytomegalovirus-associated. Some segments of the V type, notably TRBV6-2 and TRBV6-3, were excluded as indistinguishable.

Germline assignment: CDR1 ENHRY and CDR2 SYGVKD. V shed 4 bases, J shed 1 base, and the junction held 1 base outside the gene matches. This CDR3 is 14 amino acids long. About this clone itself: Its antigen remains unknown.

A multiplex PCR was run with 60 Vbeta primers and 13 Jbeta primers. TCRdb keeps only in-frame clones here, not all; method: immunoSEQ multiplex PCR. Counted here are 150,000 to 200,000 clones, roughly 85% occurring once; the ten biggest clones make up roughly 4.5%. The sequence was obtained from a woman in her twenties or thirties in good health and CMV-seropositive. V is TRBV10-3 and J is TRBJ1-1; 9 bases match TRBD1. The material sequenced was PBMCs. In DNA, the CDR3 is TGTGCCATCAGTGCGGGACAGGGGAACACTGAAGCTTTCTTT. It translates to CAISAGQGNTEAFF.